This TCR beta chain was obtained from a study of cytomegalovirus exposure and HLA in healthy donors. It was with 60 Vbeta and 13 Jbeta primers that the PCR ran. Using immunoSEQ multiplex PCR, the repertoire was profiled, and TCRdb retains in-frame clones only, with some absent. The sample holds about 200,000 clones. The CDR3 sequence is 15 residues long. Trimming cost V 1 base and J 3 bases, with 10 bases left between them. The V gene's germline CDR1 is SNHLY and CDR2 FYNNEI. Sequenced: PBMCs. The chain links TRBV2 to TRBJ1-5, with D maybe TRBD1 (6 bases). The TCR originated in a girl aged 2 to 10 in good health and CMV-seropositive. The CDR3 loop is CASSEVWGLNQPQHF. DNA of the CDR3: TGTGCCAGCAGTGAAGTATGGGGGCTCAATCAGCCCCAGCATTTT.